The text below deals with one T cell receptor beta chain. Its antigen is undetermined. The patients all showed relapse after autologous stem cell transplantation, while their brentuximab vedotin exposure varied. The sample originates from a study of PD-1 blockade in classical Hodgkin lymphoma. Study-wide results and caveats: Whoever responded completely had baseline diversity much like that seen in newly diagnosed patients.

The data were produced by immunoSEQ multiplex PCR, yet TCRdb's version contains in-frame clones alone and is incomplete. Among over 50,000 clones listed, 65% to 85% were seen once. The input for sequencing was peripheral blood mononuclear cells (PBMCs), taken at baseline. This receptor was taken from a human donor with classical Hodgkin lymphoma.

The CDR3 loop is CASSLPPNTEAFF. The DNA for the CDR3 is TGTGCCAGCAGCTTACCACCGAACACTGAAGCTTTCTTT. The genes are TRBV7-2 and TRBJ1-1; D not certain. The CDR3 consists of 13 residues. Germline CDR1 reads SGHTA; CDR2 reads FQGNSA. V was cut by 2 bases and J by 1 base, with 5 bases left in between.